A single sample gave rise to the 4 T cell receptor beta chains below, sequenced in a study of human thymus T cells. The table came from immunoSEQ multiplex PCR; TCRdb's copy has only in-frame clones and leaves some out. The sample holds approximately 46,000 clones; roughly 94% are singletons and the top ten take over 0.15%. The material sequenced was blood. The receptors stem from a girl under three years old with a congenital heart defect but otherwise immunologically healthy.

V and J are TRBV5-1 and TRBJ1-5; tentatively, D is TRBD1 (5 bases). The ends were cut back, 3 bases at V and 6 bases at J, with 16 bases in the middle. This CDR3 comprises 15 residues. The germline CDR1 and CDR2 sequences are SGHRS and YFSETQ. The CDR3 loop is CASSSDGVRGQPQHF. The CDR3 nucleotides are TGCGCCAGCAGCTCGGACGGGGTAAGGGGTCAGCCCCAGCATTTT.

This clone came up a few times. The chain recombines TRBV5-1 with TRBJ1-1; no firm D call. The CDR3 consists of 10 residues. Trimming left V 4 bases short and J 5 bases short, with 3 bases between. The V gene's germline CDR1 is SGHRS and CDR2 YFSETQ. As DNA, the CDR3 is TGCGCCAGCAGCGAGACTGAAGCTTTCTTT. This gives the protein CASSETEAFF.

This sequence joins TRBV30 and TRBJ1-3; D is possibly TRBD1 (5 bases). The CDR3 consists of 13 residues. Germline V gene sequence: CDR1 GTSNPN, CDR2 SVGIG (reference sequence). The V end was cut by 8 bases, the J end by 3 bases, with 14 bases between. The CDR3: CASAGIVGNTIYF. CDR3 nucleotide sequence: TGTGCCAGTGCAGGGATTGTTGGAAACACCATATATTTT.

V and J are TRBV6-4 and TRBJ2-3, with 10 bases fitting TRBD2. V trimming: 8 bases; J trimming: 8 bases; junction bases outside the gene matches: 13. CDR3 length: 15 amino acids. CDR1 and CDR2 from the germline V gene are MRHNA and SNTAGT. CDR3 sequence: CASSLLAGESRTQYF. CDR3 coding DNA: TGTGCCAGCTCCCTGCTAGCGGGAGAGTCTCGTACGCAGTATTTT.